One T cell receptor beta chain is described in this entry. The data derive from a study of blood T cell repertoires in COVID-19. Study background: Samples of COVID-19 (acute and convalescent) were obtained from the United States, Italy and Spain.

Produced via immunoSEQ multiplex PCR; TCRdb's table is partial and in-frame only. The table records about 270,000 clones, more than 85% of them present only once. Cohort assignment relied on participant-reported clinical history. Sequencing was carried out using PBMCs or T cells enriched from blood (not recorded which). This sequence originates from a man aged 35 to 55 who had been exposed to COVID-19.

The CDR3: CASSFGRRGREYNEQFF. DNA for the CDR3: TGCGCCAGCAGCTTCGGTCGAAGGGGGAGGGAGTACAATGAGCAGTTCTTC. This rearrangement joins TRBV5-1 to TRBJ2-1; tentatively, D is TRBD2 (7 bases). This CDR3 is 17 amino acids long. The germline gives CDR1 SGHRS, CDR2 YFSETQ. Trimming took off 2 bases at V and 4 bases at J, with 19 bases between the two ends.